The 6 T cell receptor beta chains below were found in one sample sequenced in a study of immune evolution from preneoplasia to lung adenocarcinoma (dated by TCRdb to about 2021). Library preparation employed the immunoSEQ multiplex PCR assay. Here the immuneACCESS table is served through TCRdb, limited to in-frame sequences with V and J called. Missing clones are a known gap in these copies; in checked studies unresolved V genes cover under half, and the rest lacks a known reason. The sample table records thousands of clones; around 81% of these occur just once. The ten top clones hold 6% of the sample. Sequenced material: FFPE adjacent normal lung tissue. The origin of the receptors is a person between 65 and 79 years old with lung adenocarcinoma.

This clone has a single count. The rearrangement uses TRBV18 and TRBJ2-5, with D possibly being TRBD1 (6 bases). The CDR3 spans 16 residues. V was trimmed by 1 base and J by 5 bases, leaving 17 bases between them. CDR1 KGHSH and CDR2 LQKENI come from the germline V gene. CDR3 region: CASSPRSRAQGETQYF. CDR3 nucleotides: TGTGCCAGCTCACCACGGTCCAGGGCTCAGGGGGAGACCCAGTACTTC.

The V gene is TRBV5-5, the J gene TRBJ2-7, with 14 bases lining up with TRBD2. The CDR3 has 18 residues. Germline lookup yields CDR1 SGHKS and CDR2 YYEKEE (reference sequence). Trimming at V came to 1 base and at J to 2 bases, leaving 8 bases not matched to a gene. The CDR3, as DNA: TGTGCCAGCAGCTTGCCTCGGACTAGCGGGAGGACTCCCTACGAGCAGTACTTC. Protein: CASSLPRTSGRTPYEQYF.

V usage is TRBV27 and J usage is TRBJ1-2, with D possibly matching TRBD1 (5 bases). V dropped 10 bases and J dropped 6 bases, with 18 bases sitting between them. This CDR3 is 13 amino acids long. Germline lookup yields CDR1 MNHEY and CDR2 SMNVEV (reference sequence). The CDR3 is CATGGPARDGYTF. CDR3 bases: TGTGCCACCGGGGGACCCGCTCGGGATGGCTACACCTTC.

This clone was counted a single time. CDR3 region: CASSLAGGNTEAFF. CDR3 sequence (DNA): TGTGCCAGCAGCTTAGCAGGGGGGAACACTGAAGCTTTCTTT. The chain links TRBV13 to TRBJ1-1, with TRBD1 matching 7 bases. The CDR3 is made up of 14 amino acids. With 1 base clipped from V and 1 base from J, the junction kept 0 bases outside the gene matches. CDR1 and CDR2 from the germline V gene are PRHDT and FYEKMQ (reference sequence).

This clone was counted a single time. V usage is TRBV10-3 and J usage is TRBJ1-5; TRBD1 is a possible D gene (6 bases). The CDR3 is 15 amino acids. Trimming left V 8 bases short and J 5 bases short, with 19 bases between. CDR1 and CDR2 from the germline V gene are ENHRY and SYGVKD. In DNA, the CDR3 is TGTGCCATCGCTTCTCGGGCAGGGGAGGATCAGCCCCAGCATTTT. Its translation is CAIASRAGEDQPQHF.

This clone is a singleton in its sample. The CDR3 bases are TGCGCCAGCAGTGAATACGAGACGGGCTACGAGCAGTACTTC. It specifies CASSEYETGYEQYF. The chain joins TRBV10-1 to TRBJ2-7; D remains ambiguous. V gave up 3 bases and J gave up 3 bases, with 12 bases separating them. The CDR3 has 14 residues. Per germline, CDR1 WNHNN and CDR2 SYGVQD (reference sequence).